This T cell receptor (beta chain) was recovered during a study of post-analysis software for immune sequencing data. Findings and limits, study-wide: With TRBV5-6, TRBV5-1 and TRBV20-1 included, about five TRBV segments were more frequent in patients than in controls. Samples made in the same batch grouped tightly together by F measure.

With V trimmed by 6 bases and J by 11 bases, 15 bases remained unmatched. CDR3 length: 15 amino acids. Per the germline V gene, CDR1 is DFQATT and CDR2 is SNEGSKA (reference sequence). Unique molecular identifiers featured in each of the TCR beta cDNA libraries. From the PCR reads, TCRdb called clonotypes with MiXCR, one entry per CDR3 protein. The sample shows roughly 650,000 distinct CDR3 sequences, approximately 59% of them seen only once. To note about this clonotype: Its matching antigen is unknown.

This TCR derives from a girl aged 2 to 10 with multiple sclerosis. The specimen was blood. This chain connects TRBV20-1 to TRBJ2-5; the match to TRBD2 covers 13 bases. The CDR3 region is CSASLGLAGNNEQYF. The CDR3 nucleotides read TGCAGTGCGTCTCTGGGACTAGCGGGAAACAATGAGCAGTACTTC.